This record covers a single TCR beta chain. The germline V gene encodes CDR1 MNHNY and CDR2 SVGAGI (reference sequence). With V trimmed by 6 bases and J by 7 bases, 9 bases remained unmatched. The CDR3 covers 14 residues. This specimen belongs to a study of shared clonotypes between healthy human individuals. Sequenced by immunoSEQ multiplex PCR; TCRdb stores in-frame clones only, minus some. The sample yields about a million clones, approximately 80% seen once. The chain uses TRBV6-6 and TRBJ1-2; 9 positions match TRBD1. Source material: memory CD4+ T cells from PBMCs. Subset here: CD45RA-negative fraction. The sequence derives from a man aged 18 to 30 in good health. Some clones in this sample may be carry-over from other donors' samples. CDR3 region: CASSLGQGNSGYTF. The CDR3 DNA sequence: TGTGCCAGCAGCCTTGGACAGGGGAATTCTGGCTACACCTTC.